These T cell receptor beta chains were read from a single sample in a study of blood T cells in healthy people across ages. TCRdb used MiXCR to reprocess the 5' RACE reads, holding one entry per CDR3 protein. The data show about 630,000 distinct CDR3 sequences, under 25% seen once. Sequencing was done on a sample of blood. These receptors were obtained from a man aged 70-80 years in good health. CDR3s include the opening cysteine and the closing phenylalanine or tryptophan. Some rows have no size entry. The others give once, few or many, or a class for an expanded clone.

j_gene	v_gene	abundance	CDR3aa
TRBJ2-2	TRBV20-1	.	CSARVDWNTGELFF
TRBJ2-3	TRBV24-1	few	CATSELTSDTQYF
.	TRBV6-2/TRBV6-3	few	CASTPIAGKTQYF
TRBJ2-3	TRBV18	many	CASSPRPRFTDTQYF
TRBJ2-1	TRBV7-2	.	CASRAGLGINEQFF
TRBJ2-7	TRBV3-1	few	CASSQDVKGTSYEQYF
TRBJ1-2	TRBV27	.	CASSSNQGDGYTF
.	TRBV9	.	CASSVGVGLAGGGEQFF
TRBJ2-1	TRBV5-1	.	CASRIAGETFNEQFF
TRBJ2-5	TRBV11-2	medium-sized	CASSRRLATPQETQYF
TRBJ2-1	TRBV20-1	.	CSANSGSGGSYNEQFF
TRBJ1-1	TRBV6-5	once	CASSYSTGAFDTEAFF
TRBJ2-1	TRBV10-2	once	CASSVGGRGRSEQFF
TRBJ2-1	TRBV5-6	.	CASSWEKAGVYNEQFF
TRBJ2-7	TRBV7-8	.	CASSLQGAGGEQYF
TRBJ2-7	TRBV7-9	many	CASSSGYSYEQYF
.	TRBV19	few	CASSMFGRANEQYF
TRBJ2-7	TRBV2	.	CASSRRTGHLYEQYF
TRBJ2-1	TRBV7-2	few	CASSLAEATPTYNEQFF
TRBJ1-1	TRBV6-5	.	CASSALDGGSTEAFF
TRBJ1-1	TRBV20-1	.	CSAPRRTEAFF
TRBJ2-3	TRBV19	.	CASSLFAGDTQYF
TRBJ2-2	TRBV18	few	CASSPTDTGELFF
TRBJ2-7	TRBV7-9	few	CASSLEGQGSHEQYF
TRBJ1-4	TRBV2	few	CASSGDGSNEKLFF
TRBJ2-3	TRBV29-1	.	CSVAGLASSGPTDTQYF
TRBJ1-6	TRBV5-5	.	CASSTGTGVSSPLHF
TRBJ2-3	TRBV29-1	.	CSVLGDTDTQYF
TRBJ2-7	TRBV11-2	few	CASSPTGTPYEQYF
TRBJ1-5	TRBV10-3	few	CAISGGTGIQPQHF
TRBJ2-5	TRBV20-1	few	CSARRTGGIQETQYF
TRBJ1-2	TRBV25-1	few	CASSGAGLGAYGYTF
TRBJ1-2	TRBV20-1	few	CSAVTGNYGYTF
TRBJ1-4	TRBV2	.	CASSSPGQGGSEKLFF
TRBJ2-1	TRBV3-1	few	CASRSGGQGGYNEQFF
TRBJ2-5	TRBV27	.	CASSLSWVGETQYF
TRBJ1-4	TRBV6-1	.	CASSDGGLAKELFF
TRBJ1-5	TRBV21-1	few	CASSKREQGHQPQHF
TRBJ2-2	TRBV15	many	CATSRGQTTGELFF
TRBJ2-1	TRBV20-1	.	CSAAPGTRSSYNEQFF
TRBJ2-7	TRBV2	many	CATLGQTYEQYF
TRBJ1-1	TRBV6-6	.	CASSGKTGNTEAFF